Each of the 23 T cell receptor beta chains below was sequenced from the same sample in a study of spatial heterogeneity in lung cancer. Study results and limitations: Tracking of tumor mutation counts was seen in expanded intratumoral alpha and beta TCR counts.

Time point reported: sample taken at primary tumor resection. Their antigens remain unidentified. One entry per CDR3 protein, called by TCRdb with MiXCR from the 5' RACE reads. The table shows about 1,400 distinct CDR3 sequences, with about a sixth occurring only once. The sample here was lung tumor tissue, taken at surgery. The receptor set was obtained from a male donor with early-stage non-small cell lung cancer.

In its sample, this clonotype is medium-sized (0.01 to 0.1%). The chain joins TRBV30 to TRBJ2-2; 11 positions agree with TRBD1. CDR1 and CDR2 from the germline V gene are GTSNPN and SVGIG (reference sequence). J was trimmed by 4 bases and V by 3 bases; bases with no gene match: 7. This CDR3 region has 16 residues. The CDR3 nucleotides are TGTGCCTGGAGAGACCTGGGACAGGGGGTCACCGGGGAGCTGTTTTTT. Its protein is CAWRDLGQGVTGELFF. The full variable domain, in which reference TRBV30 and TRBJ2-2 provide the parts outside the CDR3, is SQTIHQWPATLVQPVGSPLSLECTVEGTSNPNLYWYRQAAGRGLQLLFYSVGIGQISSEVPQNLSASRPQDRQFILSSKKLLLSDSGFYLCAWRDLGQGVTGELFFGEGSRLTVL.

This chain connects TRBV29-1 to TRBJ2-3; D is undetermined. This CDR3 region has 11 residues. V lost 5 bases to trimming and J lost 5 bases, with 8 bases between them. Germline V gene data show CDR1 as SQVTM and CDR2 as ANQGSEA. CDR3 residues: CSVFLGDTQYF. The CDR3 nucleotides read TGCAGCGTTTTCCTGGGAGATACGCAGTATTTT.

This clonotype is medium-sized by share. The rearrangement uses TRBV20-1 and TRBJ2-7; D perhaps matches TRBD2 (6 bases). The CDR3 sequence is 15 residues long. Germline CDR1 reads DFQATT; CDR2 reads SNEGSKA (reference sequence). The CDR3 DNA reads TGCAGCGCCAACCCCCCGGGACTCCTGGGGGGAGAGCAGTACTTC. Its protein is CSANPPGLLGGEQYF.

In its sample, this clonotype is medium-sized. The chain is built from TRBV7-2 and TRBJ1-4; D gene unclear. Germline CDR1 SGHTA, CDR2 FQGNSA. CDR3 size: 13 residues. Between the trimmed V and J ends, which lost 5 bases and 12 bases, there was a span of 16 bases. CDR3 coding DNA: TGTGCCAGCAGCCCATTAAGGTCGGGCCAACTGTTTTTT. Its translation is CASSPLRSGQLFF.

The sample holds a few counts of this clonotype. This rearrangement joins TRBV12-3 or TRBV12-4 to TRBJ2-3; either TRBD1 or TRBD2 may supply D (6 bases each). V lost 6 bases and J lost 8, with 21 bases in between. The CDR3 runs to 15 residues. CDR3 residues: CASSHLGAGEVTQYF. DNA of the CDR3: TGTGCCAGCAGCCACCTGGGGGCAGGGGAGGTTACGCAGTATTTT.

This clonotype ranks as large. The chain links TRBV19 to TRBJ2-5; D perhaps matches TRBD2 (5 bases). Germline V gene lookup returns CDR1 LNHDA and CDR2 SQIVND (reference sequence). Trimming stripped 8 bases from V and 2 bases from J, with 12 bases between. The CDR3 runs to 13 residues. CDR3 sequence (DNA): TGTGCCAGTTCCCAAGGACTTCAAGAGACCCAGTACTTC. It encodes CASSQGLQETQYF.

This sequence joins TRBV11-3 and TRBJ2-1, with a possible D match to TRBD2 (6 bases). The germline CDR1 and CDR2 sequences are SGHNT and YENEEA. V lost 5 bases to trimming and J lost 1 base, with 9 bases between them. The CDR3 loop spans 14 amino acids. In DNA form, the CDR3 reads TGTGCCAGCAGCCCAGGGACTTCCTACAATGAGCAGTTCTTC. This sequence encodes CASSPGTSYNEQFF. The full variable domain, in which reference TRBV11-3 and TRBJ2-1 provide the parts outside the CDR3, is EAGVVQSPRYKIIEKKQPVAFWCNPISGHNTLYWYLQNLGQGPELLIRYENEEAVDDSQLPKDRFSAERLKGVDSTLKIQPAELGDSAVYLCASSPGTSYNEQFFGPGTRLTVL.

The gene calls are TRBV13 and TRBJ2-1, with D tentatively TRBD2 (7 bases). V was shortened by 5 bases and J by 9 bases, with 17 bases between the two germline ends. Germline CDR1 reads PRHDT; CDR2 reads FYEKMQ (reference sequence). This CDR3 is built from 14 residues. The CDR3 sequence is CASSPMGGAVEQFF. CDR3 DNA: TGTGCCAGCAGCCCGATGGGGGGGGCGGTTGAGCAGTTCTTC.

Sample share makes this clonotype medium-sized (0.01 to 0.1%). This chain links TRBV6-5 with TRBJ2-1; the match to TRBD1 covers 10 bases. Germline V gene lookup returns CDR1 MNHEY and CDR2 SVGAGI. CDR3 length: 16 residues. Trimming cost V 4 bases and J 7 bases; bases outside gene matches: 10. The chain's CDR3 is CASSFGGQGVRNEQFF. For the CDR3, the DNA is TGTGCCAGCAGTTTTGGCGGACAGGGGGTGAGGAATGAGCAGTTCTTC.

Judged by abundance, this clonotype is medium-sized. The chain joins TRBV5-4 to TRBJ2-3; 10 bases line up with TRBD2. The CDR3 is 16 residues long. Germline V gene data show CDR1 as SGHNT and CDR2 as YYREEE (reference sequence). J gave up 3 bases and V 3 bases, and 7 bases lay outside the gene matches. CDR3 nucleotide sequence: TGTGCCAGCAGCTGGGGGCTAGCGGGGGTTACAGATACGCAGTATTTT. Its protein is CASSWGLAGVTDTQYF.

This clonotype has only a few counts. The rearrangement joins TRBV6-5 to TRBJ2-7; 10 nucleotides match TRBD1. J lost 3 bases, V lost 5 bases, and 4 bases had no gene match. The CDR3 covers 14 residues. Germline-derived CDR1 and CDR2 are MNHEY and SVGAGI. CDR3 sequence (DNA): TGTGCCAGCAGTCTGCGGGACAGGGGCTACGAGCAGTACTTC. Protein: CASSLRDRGYEQYF.

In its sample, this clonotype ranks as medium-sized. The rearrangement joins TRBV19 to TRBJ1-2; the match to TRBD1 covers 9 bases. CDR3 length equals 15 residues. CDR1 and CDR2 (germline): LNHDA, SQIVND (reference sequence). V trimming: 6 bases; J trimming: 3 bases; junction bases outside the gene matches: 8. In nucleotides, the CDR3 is TGTGCCAGTAGGAGGGGGGACAGGGTTGACTATGGCTACACCTTC. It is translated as CASRRGDRVDYGYTF.

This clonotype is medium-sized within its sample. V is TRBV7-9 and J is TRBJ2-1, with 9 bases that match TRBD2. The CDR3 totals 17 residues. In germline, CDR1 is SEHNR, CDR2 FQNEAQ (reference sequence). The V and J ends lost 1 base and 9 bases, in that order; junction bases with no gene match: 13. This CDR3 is CASSLVLAGVVNAEQFF. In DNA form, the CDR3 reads TGTGCCAGCAGCTTAGTATTAGCGGGAGTGGTTAATGCTGAGCAGTTCTTC.

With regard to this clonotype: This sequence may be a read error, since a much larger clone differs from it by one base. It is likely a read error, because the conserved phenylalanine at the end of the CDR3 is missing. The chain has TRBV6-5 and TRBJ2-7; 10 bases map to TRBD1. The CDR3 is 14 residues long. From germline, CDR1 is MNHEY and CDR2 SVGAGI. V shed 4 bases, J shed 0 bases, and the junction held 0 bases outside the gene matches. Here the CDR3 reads CASSWTGGSYEQYL. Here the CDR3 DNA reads TGTGCCAGCAGTTGGACAGGGGGCTCCTACGAGCAGTACCTC.

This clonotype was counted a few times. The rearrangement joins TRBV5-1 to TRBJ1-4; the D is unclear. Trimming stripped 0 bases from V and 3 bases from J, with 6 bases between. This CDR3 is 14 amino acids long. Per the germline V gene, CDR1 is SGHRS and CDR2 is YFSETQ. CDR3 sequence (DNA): TGCGCCAGCAGCTTGGGGAGGGCTAATGAAAAACTGTTTTTT. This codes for CASSLGRANEKLFF.

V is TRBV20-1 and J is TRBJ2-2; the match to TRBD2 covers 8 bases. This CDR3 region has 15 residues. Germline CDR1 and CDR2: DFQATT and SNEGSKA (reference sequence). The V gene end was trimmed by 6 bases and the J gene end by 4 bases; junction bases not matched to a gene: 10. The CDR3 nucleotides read TGCAGTGCACCCCGGGGGGGGCTGGGCACCGGGGAGCTGTTTTTT. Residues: CSAPRGGLGTGELFF.

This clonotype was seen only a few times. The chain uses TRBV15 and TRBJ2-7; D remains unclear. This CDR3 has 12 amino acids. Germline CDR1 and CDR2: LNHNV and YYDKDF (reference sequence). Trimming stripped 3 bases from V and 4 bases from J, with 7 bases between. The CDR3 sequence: CATSSRDYEQYF. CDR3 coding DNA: TGTGCCACCAGCAGTAGAGATTACGAGCAGTACTTC.

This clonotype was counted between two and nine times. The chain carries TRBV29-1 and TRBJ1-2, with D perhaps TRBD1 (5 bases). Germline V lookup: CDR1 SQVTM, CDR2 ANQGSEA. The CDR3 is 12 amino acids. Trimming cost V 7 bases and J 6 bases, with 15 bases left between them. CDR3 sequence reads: CSAWGGENGYTF. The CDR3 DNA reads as TGCAGCGCTTGGGGAGGGGAGAATGGCTACACCTTC.

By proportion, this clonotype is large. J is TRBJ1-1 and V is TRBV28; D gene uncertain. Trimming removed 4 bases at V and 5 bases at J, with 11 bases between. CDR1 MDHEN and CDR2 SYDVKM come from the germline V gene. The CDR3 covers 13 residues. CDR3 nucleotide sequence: TGTGCCAGCAGTTCAGGACGGATTACTGAAGCTTTCTTT. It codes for CASSSGRITEAFF.

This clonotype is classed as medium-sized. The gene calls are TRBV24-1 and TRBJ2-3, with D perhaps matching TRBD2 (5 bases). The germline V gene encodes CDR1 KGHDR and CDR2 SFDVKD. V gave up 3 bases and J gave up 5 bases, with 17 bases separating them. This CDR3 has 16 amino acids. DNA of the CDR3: TGTGCCACCAGTGATCCTAGCCCGGAAGGGAGAGATACGCAGTATTTT. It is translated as CATSDPSPEGRDTQYF.

This CDR3 reads CASSWGGYEQYF. The CDR3 DNA sequence: TGTGCCAGCAGTTGGGGGGGATACGAGCAGTACTTC. The chain couples TRBV6-2 or TRBV6-3 to TRBJ2-7; 7 bases agree with TRBD2. Germline V gives CDR1 MNHEY, CDR2 SVGEGT. J lost 4 bases, V lost 4 bases, and 1 base had no gene match. The CDR3 contains 12 residues.

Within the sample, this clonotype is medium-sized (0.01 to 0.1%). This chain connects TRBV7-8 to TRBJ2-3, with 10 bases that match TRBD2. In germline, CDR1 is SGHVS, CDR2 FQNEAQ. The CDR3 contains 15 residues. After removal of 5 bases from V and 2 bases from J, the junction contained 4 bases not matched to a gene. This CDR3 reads CASSRTSGATDTQYF. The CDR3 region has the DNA TGTGCCAGCAGCCGGACTAGCGGAGCCACAGATACGCAGTATTTT.

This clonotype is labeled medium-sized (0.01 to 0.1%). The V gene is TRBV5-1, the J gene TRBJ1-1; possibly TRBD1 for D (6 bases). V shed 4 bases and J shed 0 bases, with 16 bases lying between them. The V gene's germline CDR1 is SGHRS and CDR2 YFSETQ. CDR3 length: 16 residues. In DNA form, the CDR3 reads TGCGCCAGCAGCCCCGGGGGGGGCGGGGTGAACACTGAAGCTTTCTTT. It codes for CASSPGGGGVNTEAFF.